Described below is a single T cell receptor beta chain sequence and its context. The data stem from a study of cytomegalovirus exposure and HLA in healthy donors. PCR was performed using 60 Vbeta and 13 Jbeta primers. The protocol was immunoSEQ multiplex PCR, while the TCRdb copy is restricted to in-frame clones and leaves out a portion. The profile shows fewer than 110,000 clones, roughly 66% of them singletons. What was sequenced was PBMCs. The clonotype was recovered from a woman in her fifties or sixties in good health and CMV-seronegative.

The CDR3 spells CASNVDTTTGELFF. The CDR3 nucleotides are TGTGCCAGTAATGTGGACACTACCACCGGGGAGCTGTTTTTT. The chain combines TRBV19 with TRBJ2-2; a weak D match, TRBD1 (5 bases). There are 14 residues in the CDR3. Germline V gives CDR1 LNHDA, CDR2 SQIVND (reference sequence). V lost 7 bases, J lost 4 bases, and 13 bases lay in between.